This TCR beta chain came from a study of T-cell memory formation after mild COVID-19. Overall study results and limits: Cross-reactive memory apparently joined, as some responding clones appeared in pre-infection memory.

TCRdb called the 5' RACE reads again in MiXCR, with one record for every CDR3 protein. The sample has about 560,000 distinct CDR3 sequences, roughly 17% seen once; the top ten hold about 8.1%. In germline, CDR1 is SGHVS, CDR2 FNYEAQ. V lost 1 base and J lost 5; bases outside the gene matches: 6. This CDR3 has 16 amino acids. Note on this clonotype: Its antigen is undetermined.

The sequenced sample was PBMCs or a T cell subset sorted from them (not recorded which). This chain joins TRBV7-6 and TRBJ2-3, with 10 bases matching TRBD2. The source of this sequence is an adult woman who had mild COVID-19 (a few samples of this study predate the infection). Cell type and time point are not known. The CDR3 nucleotides are TGTGCCAGCAGCTTAGGTAGCGGGGGGCCCGGAGATACGCAGTATTTT. This codes for CASSLGSGGPGDTQYF. The variable domain in full, completed from reference TRBV7-6 and TRBJ2-3, reads GAGVSQSPRYKVTKRGQDVALRCDPISGHVSLYWYRQALGQGPEFLTYFNYEAQQDKSGLPNDRFSAERPEGSISTLTIQRTEQRDSAMYRCASSLGSGGPGDTQYFGPGTRLTVL.